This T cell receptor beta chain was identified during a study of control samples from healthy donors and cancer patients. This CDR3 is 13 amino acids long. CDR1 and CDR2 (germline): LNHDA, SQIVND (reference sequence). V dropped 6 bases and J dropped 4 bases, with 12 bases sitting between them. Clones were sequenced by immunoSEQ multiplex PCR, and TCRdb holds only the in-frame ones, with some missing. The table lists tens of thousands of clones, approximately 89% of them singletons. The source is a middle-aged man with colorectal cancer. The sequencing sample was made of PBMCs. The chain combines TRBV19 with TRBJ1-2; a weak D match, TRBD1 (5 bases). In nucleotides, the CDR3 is TGTGCCAGTAGGGCGACAGAGGTCTATGGCTACACCTTC. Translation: CASRATEVYGYTF. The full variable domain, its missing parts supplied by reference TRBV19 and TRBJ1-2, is DGGITQSPKYLFRKEGQNVTLSCEQNLNHDAMYWYRQDPGQGLRLIYYSQIVNDFQKGDIAEGYSVSREKKESFPLTVTSAQKNPTAFYLCASRATEVYGYTFGSGTRLTVV.